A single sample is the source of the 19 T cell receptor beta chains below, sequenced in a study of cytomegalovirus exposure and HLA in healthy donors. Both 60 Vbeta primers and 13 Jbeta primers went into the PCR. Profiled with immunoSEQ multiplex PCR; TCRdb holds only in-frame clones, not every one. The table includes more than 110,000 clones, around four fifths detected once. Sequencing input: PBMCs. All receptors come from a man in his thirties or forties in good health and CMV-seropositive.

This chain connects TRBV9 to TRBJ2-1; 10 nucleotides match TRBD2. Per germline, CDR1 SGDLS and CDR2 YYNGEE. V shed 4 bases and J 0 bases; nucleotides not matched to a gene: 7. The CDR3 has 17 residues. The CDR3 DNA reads TGTGCCAGCAGCCCGGGGACTAGCGCTAGCTCCTACAATGAGCAGTTCTTC. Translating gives CASSPGTSASSYNEQFF.

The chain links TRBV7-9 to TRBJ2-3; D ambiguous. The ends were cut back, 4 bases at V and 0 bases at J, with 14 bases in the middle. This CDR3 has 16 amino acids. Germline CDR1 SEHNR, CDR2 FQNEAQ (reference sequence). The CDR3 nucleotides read TGTGCCAGCAGCTCTGCTAGAGCCCTTAGCACAGATACGCAGTATTTT. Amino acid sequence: CASSSARALSTDTQYF.

The CDR3 region is CASRRGGDTGELFF. In DNA, the CDR3 is TGTGCCAGCAGGCGCGGGGGAGACACCGGGGAGCTGTTTTTT. This chain joins TRBV7-2 and TRBJ2-2; 7 bases are shared with TRBD2. CDR3 length equals 14 residues. CDR1 is SGHTA, CDR2 FQGNSA, per germline. The V gene end was trimmed by 6 bases and the J gene end by 3 bases; junction bases not matched to a gene: 4.

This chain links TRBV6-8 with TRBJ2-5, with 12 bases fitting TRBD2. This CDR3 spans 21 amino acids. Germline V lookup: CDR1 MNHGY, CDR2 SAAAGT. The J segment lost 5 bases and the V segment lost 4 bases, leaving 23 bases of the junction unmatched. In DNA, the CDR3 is TGTGCCAGCAGTTCTCCCCCGGGTGGACTAGCGGGACCGTGGGGGTGGGAGACCCAGTACTTC. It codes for CASSSPPGGLAGPWGWETQYF.

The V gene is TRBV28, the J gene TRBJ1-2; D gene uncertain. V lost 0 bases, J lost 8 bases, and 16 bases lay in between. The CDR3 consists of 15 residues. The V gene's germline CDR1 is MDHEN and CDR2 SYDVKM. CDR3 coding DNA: TGTGCCAGCAGTTTATGGGGAGACCTACCCTGGGGCTACACCTTC. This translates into CASSLWGDLPWGYTF.

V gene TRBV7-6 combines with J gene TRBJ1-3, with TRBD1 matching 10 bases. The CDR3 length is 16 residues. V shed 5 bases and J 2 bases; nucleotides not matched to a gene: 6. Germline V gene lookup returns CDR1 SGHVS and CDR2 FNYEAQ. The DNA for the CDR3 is TGTGCCAGCAGCCGGACAGGGGGTCCGACTGGAAACACCATATATTTT. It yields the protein CASSRTGGPTGNTIYF.

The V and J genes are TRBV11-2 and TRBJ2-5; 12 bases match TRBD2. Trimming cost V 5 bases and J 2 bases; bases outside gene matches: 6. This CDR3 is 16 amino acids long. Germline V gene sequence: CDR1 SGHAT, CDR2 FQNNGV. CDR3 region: CASSQLAGGGQETQYF. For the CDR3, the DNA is TGTGCCAGCAGCCAGCTAGCGGGAGGGGGACAAGAGACCCAGTACTTC.

Here the CDR3 reads CASSKGAQPQHF. CDR3 coding DNA: TGTGCCAGCAGTAAGGGGGCTCAGCCCCAGCATTTT. This chain uses TRBV5-6 with TRBJ1-5; 7 nucleotides match TRBD1. Germline V gene lookup returns CDR1 SGHDT and CDR2 YYEEEE. The CDR3 spans 12 residues. V lost 5 bases to trimming and J lost 6 bases; unmatched junction nucleotides: 2.

The CDR3 loop is CASSMGRNQPQHF. CDR3 bases: TGTGCCAGCAGCATGGGGCGCAATCAGCCCCAGCATTTT. The chain links TRBV5-4 to TRBJ1-5; tentatively, D is TRBD1 (5 bases). The CDR3 has 13 residues. Germline CDR1 is SGHNT and CDR2 is YYREEE (reference sequence). Trimming left V 4 bases short and J 2 bases short, with 7 bases between.

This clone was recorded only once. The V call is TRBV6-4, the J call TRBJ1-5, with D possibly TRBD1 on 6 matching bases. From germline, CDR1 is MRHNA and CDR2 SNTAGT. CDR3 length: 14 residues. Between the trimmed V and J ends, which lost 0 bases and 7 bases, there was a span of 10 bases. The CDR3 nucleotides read TGTGCCAGCAGTGACTCACAGGGACGGCAGCCCCAGCATTTT. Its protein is CASSDSQGRQPQHF.

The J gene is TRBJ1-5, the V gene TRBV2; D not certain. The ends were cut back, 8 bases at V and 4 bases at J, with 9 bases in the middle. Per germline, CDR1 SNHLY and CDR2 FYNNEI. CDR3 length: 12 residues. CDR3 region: CASGGWNQPQHF. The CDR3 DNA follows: TGTGCCAGCGGAGGGTGGAATCAGCCCCAGCATTTT.

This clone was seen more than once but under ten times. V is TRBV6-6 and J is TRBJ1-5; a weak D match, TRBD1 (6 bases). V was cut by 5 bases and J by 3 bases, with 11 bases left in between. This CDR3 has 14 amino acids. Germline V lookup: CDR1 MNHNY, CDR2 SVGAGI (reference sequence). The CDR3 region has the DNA TGTGCCAGCAGTCCGGACAGAAACAATCAGCCCCAGCATTTT. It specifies CASSPDRNNQPQHF.

The CDR3: CASSPLGHTGNTIYF. As DNA, the CDR3 is TGTGCCAGCTCACCACTAGGACATACTGGAAACACCATATATTTT. The chain links TRBV18 to TRBJ1-3; maybe TRBD1 (5 bases). The germline gives CDR1 KGHSH, CDR2 LQKENI. There are 15 residues in the CDR3. V gave up 1 base and J gave up 2 bases, with 9 bases separating them. Using reference TRBV18 and TRBJ1-3 for the parts outside the CDR3, the full variable domain is NAGVMQNPRHLVRRRGQEARLRCSPMKGHSHVYWYRQLPEEGLKFMVYLQKENIIDESGMPKERFSAEFPKEGPSILRIQQVVRGDSAAYFCASSPLGHTGNTIYFGEGSWLTVV.

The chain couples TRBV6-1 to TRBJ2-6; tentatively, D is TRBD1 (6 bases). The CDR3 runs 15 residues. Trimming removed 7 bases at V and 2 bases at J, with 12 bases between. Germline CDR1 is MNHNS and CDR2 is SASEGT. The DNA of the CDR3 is TGTGCCAGCATGAAACAGGGAACTGGGGCCAACGTCCTGACTTTC. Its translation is CASMKQGTGANVLTF.

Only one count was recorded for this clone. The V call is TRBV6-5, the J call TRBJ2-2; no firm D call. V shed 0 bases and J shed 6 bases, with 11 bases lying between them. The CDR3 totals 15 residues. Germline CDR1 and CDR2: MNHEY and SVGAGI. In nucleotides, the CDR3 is TGTGCCAGCAGTTACTCTCAAACATATTCCGGGGAGCTGTTTTTT. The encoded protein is CASSYSQTYSGELFF.

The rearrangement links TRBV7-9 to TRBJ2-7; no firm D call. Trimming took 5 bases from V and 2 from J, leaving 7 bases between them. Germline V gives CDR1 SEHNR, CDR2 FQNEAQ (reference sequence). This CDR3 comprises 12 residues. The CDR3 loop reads CASSGDPYEQYF. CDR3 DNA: TGTGCCAGCAGCGGAGACCCCTACGAGCAGTACTTC.

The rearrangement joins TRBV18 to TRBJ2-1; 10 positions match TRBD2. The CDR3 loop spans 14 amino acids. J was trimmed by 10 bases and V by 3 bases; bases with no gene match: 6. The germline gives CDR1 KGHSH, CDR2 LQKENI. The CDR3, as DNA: TGTGCCAGCTCACCCGGGACTAGCGTCAGAGAGCAGTTCTTC. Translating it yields CASSPGTSVREQFF.

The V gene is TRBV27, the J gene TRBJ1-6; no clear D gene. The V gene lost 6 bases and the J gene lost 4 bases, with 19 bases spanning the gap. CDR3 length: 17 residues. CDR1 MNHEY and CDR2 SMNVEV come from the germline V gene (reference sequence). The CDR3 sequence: CASRAEILNRYNSPLHF. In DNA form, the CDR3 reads TGTGCCAGCAGAGCGGAAATTTTAAATCGTTATAATTCACCCCTCCACTTT.

CDR3 loop: CASSSDRASGEAFF. In nucleotides, the CDR3 is TGTGCCAGCAGCTCCGACAGGGCTTCAGGTGAAGCTTTCTTT. The chain is built from TRBV7-9 and TRBJ1-1; 7 bases line up with TRBD1. The CDR3 runs 14 residues. Trimming cost V 4 bases and J 7 bases; bases outside gene matches: 9. Germline values: CDR1 SEHNR, CDR2 FQNEAQ (reference sequence). The full variable domain, rest sourced from reference TRBV7-9 and TRBJ1-1, is DTGVSQNPRHKITKRGQNVTFRCDPISEHNRLYWYRQTLGQGPEFLTYFQNEAQLEKSRLLSDRFSAERPKGSFSTLEIQRTEQGDSAMYLCASSSDRASGEAFFGQGTRLTVV.